This T cell receptor beta chain was documented in a study of CD8 T cells in Susac syndrome. After extraction with the RNeasy kit, about 0.45 to 1 ug of the RNA was reverse transcribed using random hexamers. TCRdb ran MiXCR on the immunoSEQ multiplex PCR reads and lists one entry per CDR3 protein. This sample carries 170,000 or so distinct CDR3 sequences, 85% to 95% of them seen once, and the ten largest clones take 0.099%. This clonotype appeared once. What was sequenced was CD4+ T cells from PBMCs. The source of this sequence is a human donor with Susac syndrome.

The CDR3 nucleotides are TGCGCCAGCAGCCCTGGACACGACCCCGCCGGTTACGAGCAGTACTTC. Residues: CASSPGHDPAGYEQYF. The chain combines TRBV5-1 with TRBJ2-7; possibly TRBD1 for D (5 bases). Germline CDR1 and CDR2: SGHRS and YFSETQ. The length of the CDR3 is 16 residues. V was clipped by 4 bases and J by 4 bases, with 21 bases between them. The full variable domain, with the rest looked up from reference TRBV5-1 and TRBJ2-7, is KAGVTQTPRYLIKTRGQQVTLSCSPISGHRSVSWYQQTPGQGLQFLFEYFSETQRNKGNFPGRFSGRQFSNSRSEMNVSTLELGDSALYLCASSPGHDPAGYEQYFGPGTRLTVT.